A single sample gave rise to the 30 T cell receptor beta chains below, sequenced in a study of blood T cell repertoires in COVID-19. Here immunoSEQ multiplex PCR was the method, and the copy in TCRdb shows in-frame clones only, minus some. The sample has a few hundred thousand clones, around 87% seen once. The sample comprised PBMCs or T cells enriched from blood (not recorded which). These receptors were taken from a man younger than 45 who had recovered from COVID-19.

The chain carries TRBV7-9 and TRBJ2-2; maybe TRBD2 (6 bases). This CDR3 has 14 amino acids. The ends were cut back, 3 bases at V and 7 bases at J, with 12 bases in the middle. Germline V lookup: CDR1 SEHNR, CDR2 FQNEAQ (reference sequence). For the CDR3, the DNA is TGTGCCAGCAGCTTTCGACTAGTAAGCGGGGAGCTGTTTTTT. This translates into CASSFRLVSGELFF.

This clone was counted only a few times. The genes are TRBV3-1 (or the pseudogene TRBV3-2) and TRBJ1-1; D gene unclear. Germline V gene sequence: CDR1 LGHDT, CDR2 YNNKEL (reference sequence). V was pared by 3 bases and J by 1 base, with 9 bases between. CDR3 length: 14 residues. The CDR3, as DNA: TGTGCCAGCAGCCATACCGGGAGGAACACTGAAGCTTTCTTT. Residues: CASSHTGRNTEAFF.

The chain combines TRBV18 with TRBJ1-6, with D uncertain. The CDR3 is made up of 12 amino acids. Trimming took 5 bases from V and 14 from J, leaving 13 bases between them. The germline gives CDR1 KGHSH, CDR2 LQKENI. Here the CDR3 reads CASSDSAGSLHF. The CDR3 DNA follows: TGTGCCAGCTCAGACTCTGCCGGGTCCCTCCACTTT.

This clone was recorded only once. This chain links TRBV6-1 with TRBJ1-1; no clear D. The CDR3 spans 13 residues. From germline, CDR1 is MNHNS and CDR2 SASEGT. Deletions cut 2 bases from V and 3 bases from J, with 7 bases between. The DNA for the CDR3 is TGTGCCAGCAGTGAACTTCCGGACACTGAAGCTTTCTTT. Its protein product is CASSELPDTEAFF.

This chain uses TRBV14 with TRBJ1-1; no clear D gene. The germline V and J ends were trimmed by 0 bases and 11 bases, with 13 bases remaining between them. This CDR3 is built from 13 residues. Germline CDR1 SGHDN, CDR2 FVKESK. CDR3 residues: CASSQDRGMVAFF. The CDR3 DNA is TGTGCCAGCAGCCAAGATCGAGGGATGGTCGCTTTCTTT.

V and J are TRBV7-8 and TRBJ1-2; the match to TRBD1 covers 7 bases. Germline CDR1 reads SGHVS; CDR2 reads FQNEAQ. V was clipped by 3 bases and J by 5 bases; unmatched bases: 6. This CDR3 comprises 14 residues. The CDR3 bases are TGTGCCAGCAGCTTGGGGACAGATAAATATGGCTACACCTTC. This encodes CASSLGTDKYGYTF.

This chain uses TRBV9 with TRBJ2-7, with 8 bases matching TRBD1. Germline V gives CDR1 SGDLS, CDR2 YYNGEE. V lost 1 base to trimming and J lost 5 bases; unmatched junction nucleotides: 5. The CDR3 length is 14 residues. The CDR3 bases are TGTGCCAGCAGCGTACTAGACAGGGGAAACGAGCAGTACTTC. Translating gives CASSVLDRGNEQYF.

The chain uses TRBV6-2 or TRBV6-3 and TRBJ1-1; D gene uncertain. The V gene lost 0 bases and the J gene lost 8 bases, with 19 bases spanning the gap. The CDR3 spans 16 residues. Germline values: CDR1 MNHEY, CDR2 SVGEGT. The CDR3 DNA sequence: TGTGCCAGCAGTTACTCGTGGGCAGCCTCTTTTTCCGAAGCTTTCTTT. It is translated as CASSYSWAASFSEAFF.

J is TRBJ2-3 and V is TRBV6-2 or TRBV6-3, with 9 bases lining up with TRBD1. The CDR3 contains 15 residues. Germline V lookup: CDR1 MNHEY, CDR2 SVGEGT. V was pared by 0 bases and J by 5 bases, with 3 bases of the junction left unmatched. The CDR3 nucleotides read TGTGCCAGCAGTTACTCGGGACAGGGAATAGATACGCAGTATTTT. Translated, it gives CASSYSGQGIDTQYF.

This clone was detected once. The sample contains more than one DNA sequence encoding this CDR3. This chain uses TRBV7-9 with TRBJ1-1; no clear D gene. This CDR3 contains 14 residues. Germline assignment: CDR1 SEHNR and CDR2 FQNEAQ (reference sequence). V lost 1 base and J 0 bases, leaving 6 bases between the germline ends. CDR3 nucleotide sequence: TGTGCCAGCAGCTTAGGGGGAGTGAACACTGAAGCTTTCTTT. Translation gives CASSLGGVNTEAFF.

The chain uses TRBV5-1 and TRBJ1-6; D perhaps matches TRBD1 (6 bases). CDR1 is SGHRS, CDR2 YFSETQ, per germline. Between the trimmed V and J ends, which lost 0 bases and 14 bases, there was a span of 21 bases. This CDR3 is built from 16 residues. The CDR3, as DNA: TGCGCCAGCAGCTTGGGCCTAGGACAGACACTTGGGTCCCTCCACTTT. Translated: CASSLGLGQTLGSLHF.

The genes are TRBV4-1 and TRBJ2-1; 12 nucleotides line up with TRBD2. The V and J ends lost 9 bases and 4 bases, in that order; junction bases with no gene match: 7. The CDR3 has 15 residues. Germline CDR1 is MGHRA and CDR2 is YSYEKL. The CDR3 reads CASRLLAGGYNEQFF. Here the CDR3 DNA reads TGCGCCAGTCGTCTACTAGCGGGGGGATACAATGAGCAGTTCTTC.

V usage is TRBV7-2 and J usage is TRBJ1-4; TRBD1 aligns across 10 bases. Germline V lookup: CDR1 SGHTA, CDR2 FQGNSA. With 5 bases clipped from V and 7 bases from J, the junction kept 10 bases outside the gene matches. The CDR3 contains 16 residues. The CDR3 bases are TGTGCCAGCAGCGACCGGGACAGGGGATTAGGTGAAAAACTGTTTTTT. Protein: CASSDRDRGLGEKLFF.

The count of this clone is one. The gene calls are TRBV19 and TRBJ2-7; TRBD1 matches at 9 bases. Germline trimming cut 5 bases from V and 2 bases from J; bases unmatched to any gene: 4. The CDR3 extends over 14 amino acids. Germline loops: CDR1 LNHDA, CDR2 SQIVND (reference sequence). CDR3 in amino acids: CASSEGQGPYEQYF. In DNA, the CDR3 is TGTGCCAGTAGTGAAGGACAGGGGCCCTACGAGCAGTACTTC.

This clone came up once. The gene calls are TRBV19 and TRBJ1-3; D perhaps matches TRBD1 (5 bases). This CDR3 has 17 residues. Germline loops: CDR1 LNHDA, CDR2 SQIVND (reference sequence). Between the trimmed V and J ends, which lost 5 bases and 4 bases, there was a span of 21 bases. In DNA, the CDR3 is TGTGCCAGTAGTTTCATCCCCCTGACAGATTTCGGAAACACCATATATTTT. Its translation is CASSFIPLTDFGNTIYF.

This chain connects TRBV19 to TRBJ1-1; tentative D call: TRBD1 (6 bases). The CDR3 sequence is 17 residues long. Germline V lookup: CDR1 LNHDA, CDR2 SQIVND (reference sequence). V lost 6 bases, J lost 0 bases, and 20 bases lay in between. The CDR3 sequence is CASSPSLGGVLNTEAFF. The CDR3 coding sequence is TGTGCCAGTAGCCCATCACTTGGGGGCGTCTTGAACACTGAAGCTTTCTTT.

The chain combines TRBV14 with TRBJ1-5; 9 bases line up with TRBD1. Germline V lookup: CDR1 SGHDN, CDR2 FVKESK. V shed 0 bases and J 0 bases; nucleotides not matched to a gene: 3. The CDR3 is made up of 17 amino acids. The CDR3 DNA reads TGTGCCAGCAGCCAAGAGCCACAGGGGGCTAGCAATCAGCCCCAGCATTTT. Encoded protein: CASSQEPQGASNQPQHF.

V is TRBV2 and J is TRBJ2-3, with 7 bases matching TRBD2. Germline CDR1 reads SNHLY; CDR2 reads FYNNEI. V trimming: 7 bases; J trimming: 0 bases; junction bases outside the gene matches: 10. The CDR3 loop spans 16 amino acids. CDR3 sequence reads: CASKTGGPTSTDTQYF. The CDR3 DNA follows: TGTGCCAGCAAAACGGGGGGTCCTACTAGCACAGATACGCAGTATTTT.

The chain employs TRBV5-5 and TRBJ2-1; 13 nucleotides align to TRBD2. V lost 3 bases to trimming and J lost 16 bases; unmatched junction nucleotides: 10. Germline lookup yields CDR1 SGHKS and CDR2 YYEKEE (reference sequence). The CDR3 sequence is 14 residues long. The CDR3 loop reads CASSYRLAGGLRFF. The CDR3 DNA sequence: TGTGCCAGCAGCTATCGACTAGCGGGGGGCCTTCGATTCTTC.

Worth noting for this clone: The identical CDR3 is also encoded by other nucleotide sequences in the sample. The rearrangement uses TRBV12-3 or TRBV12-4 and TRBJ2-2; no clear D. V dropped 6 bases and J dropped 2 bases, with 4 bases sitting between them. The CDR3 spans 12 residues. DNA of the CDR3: TGTGCCAGCAGCCTTAACACCGGGGAGCTGTTTTTT. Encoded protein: CASSLNTGELFF.

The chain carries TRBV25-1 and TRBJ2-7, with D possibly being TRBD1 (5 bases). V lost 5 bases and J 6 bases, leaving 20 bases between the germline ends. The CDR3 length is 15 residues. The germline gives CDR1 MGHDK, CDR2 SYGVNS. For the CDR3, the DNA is TGTGCCAGCAGTCGAAGGCCCGCAGGGTTCGGCGAGCAGTACTTC. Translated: CASSRRPAGFGEQYF.

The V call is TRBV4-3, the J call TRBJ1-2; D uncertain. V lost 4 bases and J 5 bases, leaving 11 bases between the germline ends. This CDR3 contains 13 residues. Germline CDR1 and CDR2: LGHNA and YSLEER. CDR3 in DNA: TGCGCCAGCAGCCCAGCACGGGAATATGGCTACACCTTC. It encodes CASSPAREYGYTF.

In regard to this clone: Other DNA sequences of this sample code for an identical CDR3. CDR3 sequence reads: CASSRQGATYEQYF. The CDR3 DNA is TGTGCCAGCAGCCGACAGGGGGCCACCTACGAGCAGTACTTC. This chain joins TRBV6-5 and TRBJ2-7; TRBD1 matches 10 bases. Trimming took 6 bases from V and 2 from J; bases not matched to a gene: 4. The CDR3 covers 14 residues. CDR1 MNHEY and CDR2 SVGAGI come from the germline V gene.

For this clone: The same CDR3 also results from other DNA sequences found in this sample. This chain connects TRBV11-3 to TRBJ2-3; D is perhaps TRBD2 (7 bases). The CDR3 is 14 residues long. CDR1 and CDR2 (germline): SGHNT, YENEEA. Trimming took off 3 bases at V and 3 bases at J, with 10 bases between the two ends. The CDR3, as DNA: TGTGCCAGCAGCTTGAGGGGGGGAACAGATACGCAGTATTTT. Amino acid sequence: CASSLRGGTDTQYF.

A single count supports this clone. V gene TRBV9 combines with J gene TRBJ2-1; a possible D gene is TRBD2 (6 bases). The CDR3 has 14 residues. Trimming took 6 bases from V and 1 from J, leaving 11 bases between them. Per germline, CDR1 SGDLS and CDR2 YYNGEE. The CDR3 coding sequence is TGTGCCAGCACCCCTGGGGGGTCCTACAATGAGCAGTTCTTC. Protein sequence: CASTPGGSYNEQFF. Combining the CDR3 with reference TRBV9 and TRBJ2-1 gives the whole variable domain DSGVTQTPKHLITATGQRVTLRCSPRSGDLSVYWYQQSLDQGLQFLIQYYNGEERAKGNILERFSAQQFPDLHSELNLSSLELGDSALYFCASTPGGSYNEQFFGPGTRLTVL.

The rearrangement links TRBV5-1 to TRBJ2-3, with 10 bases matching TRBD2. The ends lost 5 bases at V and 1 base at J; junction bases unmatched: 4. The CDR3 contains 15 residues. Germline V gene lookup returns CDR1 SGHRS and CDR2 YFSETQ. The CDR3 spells CASSTGTSGTDTQYF. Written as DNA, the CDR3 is TGCGCCAGCAGTACCGGGACTAGCGGCACAGATACGCAGTATTTT.

CDR3 in DNA: TGTGCCAGCACCGTTTATGGAGCGGGCGGTGAAGCTTTCTTT. This translates into CASTVYGAGGEAFF. The chain joins TRBV5-4 to TRBJ1-1, with no clear D. CDR3 length: 14 amino acids. Germline loops: CDR1 SGHNT, CDR2 YYREEE (reference sequence). V lost 6 bases to trimming and J lost 7 bases, with 19 bases between them. The variable domain in full, with the rest retrieved from reference TRBV5-4 and TRBJ1-1, is ETGVTQSPTHLIKTRGQQVTLRCSSQSGHNTVSWYQQALGQGPQFIFQYYREEENGRGNFPPRFSGLQFPNYSSELNVNALELDDSALYLCASTVYGAGGEAFFGQGTRLTVV.

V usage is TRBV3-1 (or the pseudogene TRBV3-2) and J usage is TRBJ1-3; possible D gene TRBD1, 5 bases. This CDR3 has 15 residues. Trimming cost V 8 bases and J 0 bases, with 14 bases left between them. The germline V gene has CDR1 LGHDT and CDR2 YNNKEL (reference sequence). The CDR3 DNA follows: TGTGCCAGCGCCTCCCAGGGTAGCTCTGGAAACACCATATATTTT. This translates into CASASQGSSGNTIYF.

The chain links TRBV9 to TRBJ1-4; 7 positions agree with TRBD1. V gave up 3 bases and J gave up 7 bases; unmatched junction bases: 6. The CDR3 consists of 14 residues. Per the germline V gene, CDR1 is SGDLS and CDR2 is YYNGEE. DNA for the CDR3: TGTGCCAGCAGCGGGAAATCAGGGGGTGAAAAACTGTTTTTT. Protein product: CASSGKSGGEKLFF. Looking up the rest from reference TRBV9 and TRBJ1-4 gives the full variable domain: DSGVTQTPKHLITATGQRVTLRCSPRSGDLSVYWYQQSLDQGLQFLIQYYNGEERAKGNILERFSAQQFPDLHSELNLSSLELGDSALYFCASSGKSGGEKLFFGSGTQLSVL.

The CDR3 sequence is CASSQDWEEQYF. The CDR3 coding sequence is TGCGCCAGCAGCCAAGATTGGGAGGAGCAGTACTTC. The chain has TRBV4-1 and TRBJ2-7; possible D gene TRBD2, 5 bases. Germline lookup yields CDR1 MGHRA and CDR2 YSYEKL. With 0 bases removed from V and 7 bases from J, the gap between germline ends came to 7 bases. The CDR3 contains 12 residues.